A selection of T cell receptor beta chains follows, all from one sample in a study of blood T cell repertoires in COVID-19. The data were produced by immunoSEQ multiplex PCR, yet TCRdb's version contains in-frame clones alone and is incomplete. The sample lists 200,000 to 300,000 clones; around nine tenths were seen once. Source material: PBMCs or T cells enriched from blood (not recorded which). Every receptor here comes from a young woman who had recovered from COVID-19. CDR3s include the opening cysteine and the closing phenylalanine or tryptophan. A D gene is named only where the DNA matches it firmly. Not every row has a clone size; where given, it reads once, few, many or a size class.

clone_size	v_call	d_call	j_call	cdr3_nt	cdr3_aa
NA	TRBV12-3/TRBV12-4	NA	TRBJ1-2	TGTGCCAGCGGCCTCAGGAATAACTATGGCTACACCTTC	CASGLRNNYGYTF
NA	TRBV3-1/TRBV3-2	TRBD2	TRBJ2-7	TGTGCCAGCAGCCAAATGACTAGCGGGTCAGAGCAGTACTTC	CASSQMTSGSEQYF
NA	TRBV7-9	TRBD2	TRBJ2-2	TGTGCCAGCAGCCGATCTAGCGGGTTAACCGGGGAGCTGTTTTTT	CASSRSSGLTGELFF
NA	TRBV11-2	NA	TRBJ2-7	TGTGCCAGCAGCTTAGGTGGTCTTGCCAGCGAGCAGTACTTC	CASSLGGLASEQYF
few	TRBV11-3	NA	TRBJ2-2	TGTGCCAGCAGCTACCGCTCTAGCTCCGATACCGGGGAGCTGTTTTTT	CASSYRSSSDTGELFF
NA	TRBV5-4	NA	TRBJ2-5	TGTGCCAGCAGCCCGTTCCAGGGTCCCCAAGAGACCCAGTACTTC	CASSPFQGPQETQYF
NA	TRBV5-1	NA	TRBJ1-2	TGCGCCAGCAGCTTAACCGGGACAAGCTATGGCTACACCTTC	CASSLTGTSYGYTF
NA	TRBV7-2	TRBD2	TRBJ2-5	TGTGCCAGCAGCAACCGACATAGCGGGGGGGCTGGGACCCAGTACTTC	CASSNRHSGGAGTQYF
once	TRBV11-3	NA	TRBJ2-3	TGTGCCAGCAGCTCTGGGGGGAAAAGCACAGATACGCAGTATTTT	CASSSGGKSTDTQYF
NA	TRBV5-1	TRBD2	TRBJ2-7	TGCGCCAGCAGCTTAGTAGCGGGAGGAGGATTATACGAGCAGTACTTC	CASSLVAGGGLYEQYF
NA	TRBV20-1	TRBD2	TRBJ2-7	TGCAGTGCTAGTAGGGGCGATGGCGGGGGGTCCCACGAGCAGTACTTC	CSASRGDGGGSHEQYF
NA	TRBV7-2	NA	TRBJ1-1	TGTGCCAGCAGCTTTGACCGGGGAGAAGCTTTCTTT	CASSFDRGEAFF
NA	TRBV14	TRBD1	TRBJ2-7	TGTGCCAGCAGCCGGGAAGGGGGCTTCTTCGAGAAGTACTTC	CASSREGGFFEKYF
NA	TRBV6-5	NA	TRBJ1-6	TGTGCCAGCACAAGAGGGGGATCCCCGAATTCACCCCTCCACTTT	CASTRGGSPNSPLHF
NA	TRBV30	TRBD1	TRBJ1-4	TGTGCCTGGAGTGTGACAGGGGTGGAAAAACTGTTTTTT	CAWSVTGVEKLFF
NA	TRBV6-1	NA	TRBJ2-2	TGTGCCAGCAGTGAAGTTCAGGGAAGGGGGAGTGGGGAGCTGTTTTTT	CASSEVQGRGSGELFF
NA	TRBV3-1/TRBV3-2	NA	TRBJ2-7	TGTGCCAGCAGCCAAGGTCGGTACGAGCAGTACTTC	CASSQGRYEQYF
NA	TRBV28	NA	TRBJ2-7	TGTGCCAGCAGTACAGCCAGGGGTTACGAGCAGTACTTC	CASSTARGYEQYF
NA	TRBV27	TRBD1	TRBJ1-3	TGTGCCAGCAGTCCCGGACAGGGTAATGGAAACACCATATATTTT	CASSPGQGNGNTIYF
NA	TRBV12-3/TRBV12-4	NA	TRBJ2-1	TGTGCCAGCACCAGCGCCCTGCTGAATGAGCAGTTCTTC	CASTSALLNEQFF
NA	TRBV5-4	NA	TRBJ1-6	TGTGCCAGCAGCCCAGGACTGAGCTCCTATAATTCACCCCTCCACTTT	CASSPGLSSYNSPLHF
NA	TRBV7-8	NA	TRBJ1-4	TGTGCCAGCACCAGCGGGAGGGTAAATGAAAAACTGTTTTTT	CASTSGRVNEKLFF
NA	TRBV7-2	TRBD2	TRBJ2-2	TGTGCCAGCAGCATGTCGTCTAGCGGGGGATCTACCGGGGAGCTGTTTTTT	CASSMSSSGGSTGELFF
NA	TRBV7-2	NA	TRBJ2-7	TGTGCCAGCAGCTCGCCCAACGTGGGCCCCTACGAGCAGTACTTC	CASSSPNVGPYEQYF
NA	TRBV28	NA	TRBJ2-7	TGTGCCAGCAGTTTTGGCGGGGTCTACGAGCAGTACTTC	CASSFGGVYEQYF
NA	TRBV19	TRBD2	TRBJ2-7	TGTGCCAGTAGTATCGGACTAGCGGGAGTCTACGAGCAGTACTTC	CASSIGLAGVYEQYF
few	TRBV27	NA	TRBJ1-2	TGTGCCAGCAGTTTAAGGACCGGGGAGGGCTACACCTTC	CASSLRTGEGYTF
NA	TRBV13	TRBD2	TRBJ2-2	TGTGCCAGCAGCTTAAGTCTAGCGGGTCTCCCCGGCGGGGAGCTGTTTTTT	CASSLSLAGLPGGELFF
NA	TRBV24-1	TRBD2	TRBJ2-3	TGTGCCACCAGTGATCAGCGGGGGGGAGATACGCAGTATTTT	CATSDQRGGDTQYF
NA	TRBV7-6	TRBD2	TRBJ2-5	TGTGCCAGCAGCTTAGGACTAGCGGGGGGGCGAACCCAGTACTTC	CASSLGLAGGRTQYF
NA	TRBV3-1/TRBV3-2	TRBD1	TRBJ1-6	TGTGCCAGCAGTCGGGACAGGGACTATAATTCACCCCTCCACTTT	CASSRDRDYNSPLHF
NA	TRBV12-3/TRBV12-4	NA	TRBJ1-2	TGTGCCAGCAAACATACAGGCTTCGATGGCTACACCTTC	CASKHTGFDGYTF
NA	TRBV9	TRBD1	TRBJ1-5	TGTGCCAGCAGCACGGGACAGAATCAGCCCCAGCATTTT	CASSTGQNQPQHF
NA	TRBV28	NA	TRBJ1-2	TGTGCCAGCAGTTTGTCGCCAGGGCAGAACTATGGCTACACCTTC	CASSLSPGQNYGYTF
NA	TRBV27	NA	TRBJ1-6	TGTGCCAGCAGTAACACAGGAAGCTTATATAATTCACCCCTCCACTTT	CASSNTGSLYNSPLHF
NA	TRBV5-1	TRBD2	TRBJ2-2	TGCGCCAGCAGCTTGGGCGTTCTAGCGGGAGCACCGACCGGGGAGCTGTTTTTT	CASSLGVLAGAPTGELFF
NA	TRBV5-6	NA	TRBJ1-3	TGTGCCAGCAGCTTGGGGCTAGCCGTAGTCTCTGGAAACACCATATATTTT	CASSLGLAVVSGNTIYF
NA	TRBV5-1	TRBD2	TRBJ2-1	TGCGCCAGCAGCTCCTTTCCCTTGACTAGCGGGTACAATGAGCAGTTCTTC	CASSSFPLTSGYNEQFF
NA	TRBV7-9	TRBD2	TRBJ2-1	TGTGCCAGCAGCTTAGTAGGGCTAGCGGGGGGCGTTGAGCAGTTCTTC	CASSLVGLAGGVEQFF
few	TRBV30	NA	TRBJ1-2	TGTGCCTGGACTACAGGGCCAGGCGGCTACACCTTC	CAWTTGPGGYTF
NA	TRBV13	NA	TRBJ2-5	TGTGCCAGCAGCTCCCGACAGGGCGGGGGGGAGACCCAGTACTTC	CASSSRQGGGETQYF